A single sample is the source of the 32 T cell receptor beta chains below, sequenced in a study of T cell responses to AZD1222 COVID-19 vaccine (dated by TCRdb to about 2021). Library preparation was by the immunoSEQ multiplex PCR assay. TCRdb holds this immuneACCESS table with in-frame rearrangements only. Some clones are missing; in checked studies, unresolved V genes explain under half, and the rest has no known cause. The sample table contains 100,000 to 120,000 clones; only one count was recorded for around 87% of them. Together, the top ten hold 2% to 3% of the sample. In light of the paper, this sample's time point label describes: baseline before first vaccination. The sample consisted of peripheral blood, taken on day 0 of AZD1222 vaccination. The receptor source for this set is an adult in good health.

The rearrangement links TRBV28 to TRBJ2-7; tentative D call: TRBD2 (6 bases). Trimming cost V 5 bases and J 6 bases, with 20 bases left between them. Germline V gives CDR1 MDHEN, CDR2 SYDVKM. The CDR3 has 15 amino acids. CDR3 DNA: TGTGCCAGCAGTCTACGGGGACTTCGGGGGATCGAGCAGTACTTC. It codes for CASSLRGLRGIEQYF. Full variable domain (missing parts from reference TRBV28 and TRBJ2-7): DVKVTQSSRYLVKRTGEKVFLECVQDMDHENMFWYRQDPGLGLRLIYFSYDVKMKEKGDIPEGYSVSREKKERFSLILESASTNQTSMYLCASSLRGLRGIEQYFGPGTRLTVT.

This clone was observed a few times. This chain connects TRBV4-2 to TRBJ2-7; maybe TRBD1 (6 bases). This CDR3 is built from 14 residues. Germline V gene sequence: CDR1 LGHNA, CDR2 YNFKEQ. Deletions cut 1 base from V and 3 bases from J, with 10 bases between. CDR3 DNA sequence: TGTGCCAGCAGCCAAGGAGGACAGAGCTACGAGCAGTACTTC. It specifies CASSQGGQSYEQYF.

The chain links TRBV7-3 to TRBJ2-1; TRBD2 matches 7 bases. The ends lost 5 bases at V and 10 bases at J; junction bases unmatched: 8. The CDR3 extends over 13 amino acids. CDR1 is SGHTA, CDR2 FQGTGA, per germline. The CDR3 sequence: CASSPHGTTEQFF. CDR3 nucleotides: TGTGCCAGCAGCCCGCATGGGACTACAGAGCAGTTCTTC.

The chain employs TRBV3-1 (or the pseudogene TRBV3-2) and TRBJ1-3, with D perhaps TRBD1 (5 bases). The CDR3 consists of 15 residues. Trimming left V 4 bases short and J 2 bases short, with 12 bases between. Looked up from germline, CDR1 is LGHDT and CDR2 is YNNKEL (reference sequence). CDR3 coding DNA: TGTGCCAGCAGCCTCGGACACCTCACTGGAAACACCATATATTTT. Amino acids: CASSLGHLTGNTIYF.

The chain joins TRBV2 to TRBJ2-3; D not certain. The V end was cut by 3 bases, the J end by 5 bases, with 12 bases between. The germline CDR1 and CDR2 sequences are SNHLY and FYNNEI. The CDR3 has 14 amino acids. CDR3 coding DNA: TGTGCCAGCAGTGAGACGGCTGTTGGAGATACGCAGTATTTT. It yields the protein CASSETAVGDTQYF.

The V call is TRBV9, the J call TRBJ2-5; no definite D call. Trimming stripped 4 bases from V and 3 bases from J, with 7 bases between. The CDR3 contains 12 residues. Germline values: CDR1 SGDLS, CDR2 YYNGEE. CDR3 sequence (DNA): TGTGCCAGCAGCAGAAGAGAAGAGACCCAGTACTTC. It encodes CASSRREETQYF.

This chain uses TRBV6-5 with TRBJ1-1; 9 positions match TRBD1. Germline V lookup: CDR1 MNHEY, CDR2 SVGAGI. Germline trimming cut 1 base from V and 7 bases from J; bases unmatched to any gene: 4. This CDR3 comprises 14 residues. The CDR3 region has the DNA TGTGCCAGCAGTTACTGGGACAGGGCCGGTGAAGCTTTCTTT. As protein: CASSYWDRAGEAFF.

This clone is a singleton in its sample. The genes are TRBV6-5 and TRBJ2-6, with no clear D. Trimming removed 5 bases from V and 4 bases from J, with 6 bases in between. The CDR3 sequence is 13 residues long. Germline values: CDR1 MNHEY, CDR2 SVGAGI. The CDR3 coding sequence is TGTGCCAGCAGTCCCGCCGGGGCCAACGTCCTGACTTTC. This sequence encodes CASSPAGANVLTF.

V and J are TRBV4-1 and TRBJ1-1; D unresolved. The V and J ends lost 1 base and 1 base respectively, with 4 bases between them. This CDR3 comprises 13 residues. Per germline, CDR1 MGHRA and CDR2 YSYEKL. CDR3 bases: TGCGCCAGCAGCCAAGTGAGGAACACTGAAGCTTTCTTT. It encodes CASSQVRNTEAFF.

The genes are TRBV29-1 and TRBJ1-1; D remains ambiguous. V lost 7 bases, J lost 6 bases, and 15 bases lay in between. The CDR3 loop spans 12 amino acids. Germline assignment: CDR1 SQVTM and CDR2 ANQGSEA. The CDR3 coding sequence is TGCAGCGGGAGGTGGCAGTCCCCTGAAGCTTTCTTT. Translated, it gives CSGRWQSPEAFF. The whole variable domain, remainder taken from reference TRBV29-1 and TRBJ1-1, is SAVISQKPSRDICQRGTSLTIQCQVDSQVTMMFWYRQQPGQSLTLIATANQGSEATYESGFVIDKFPISRPNLTFSTLTVSNMSPEDSSIYLCSGRWQSPEAFFGQGTRLTVV.

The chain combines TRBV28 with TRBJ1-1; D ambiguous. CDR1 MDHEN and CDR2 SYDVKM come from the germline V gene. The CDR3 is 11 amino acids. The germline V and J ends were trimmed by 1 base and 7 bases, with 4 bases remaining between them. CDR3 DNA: TGTGCCAGCAGTTTATTTTATGAAGCTTTCTTT. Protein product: CASSLFYEAFF.

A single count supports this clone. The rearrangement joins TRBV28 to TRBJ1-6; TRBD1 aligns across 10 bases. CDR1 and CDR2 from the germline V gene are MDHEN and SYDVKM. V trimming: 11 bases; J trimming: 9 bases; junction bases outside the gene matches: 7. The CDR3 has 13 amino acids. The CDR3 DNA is TGTGCCGCCGAACGGGACAGGGGTTCACCCCTCCACTTT. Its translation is CAAERDRGSPLHF.

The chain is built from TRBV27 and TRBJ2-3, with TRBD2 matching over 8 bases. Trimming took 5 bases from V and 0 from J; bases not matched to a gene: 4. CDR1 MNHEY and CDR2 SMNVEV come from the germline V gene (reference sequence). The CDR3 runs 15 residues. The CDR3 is CASSTGRGSTDTQYF. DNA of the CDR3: TGTGCCAGCAGTACCGGGAGGGGTAGCACAGATACGCAGTATTTT.

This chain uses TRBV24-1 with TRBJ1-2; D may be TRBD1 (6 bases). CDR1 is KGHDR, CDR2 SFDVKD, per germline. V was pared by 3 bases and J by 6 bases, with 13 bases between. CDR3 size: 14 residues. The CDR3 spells CATSDDRTEHGYTF. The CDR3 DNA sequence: TGTGCCACCAGTGATGATAGGACAGAACATGGCTACACCTTC.

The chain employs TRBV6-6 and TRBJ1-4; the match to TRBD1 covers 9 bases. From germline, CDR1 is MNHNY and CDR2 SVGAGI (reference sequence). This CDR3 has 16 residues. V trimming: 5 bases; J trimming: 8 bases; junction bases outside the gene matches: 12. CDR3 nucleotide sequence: TGTGCCAGCAGTCACCCCTCCGGGACAGGGACCGAAAAACTGTTTTTT. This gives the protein CASSHPSGTGTEKLFF.

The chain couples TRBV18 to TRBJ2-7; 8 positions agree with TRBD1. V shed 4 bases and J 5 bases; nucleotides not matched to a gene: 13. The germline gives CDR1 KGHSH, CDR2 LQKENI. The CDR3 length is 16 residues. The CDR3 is CASSLGTGTGPNEQYF. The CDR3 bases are TGTGCCAGCTCACTAGGAACCGGGACAGGACCAAACGAGCAGTACTTC.

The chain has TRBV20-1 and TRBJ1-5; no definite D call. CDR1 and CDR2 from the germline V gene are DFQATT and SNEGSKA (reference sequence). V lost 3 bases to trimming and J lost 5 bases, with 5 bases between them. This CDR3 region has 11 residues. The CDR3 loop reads CSASGYQPQHF. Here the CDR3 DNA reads TGCAGTGCTAGTGGTTATCAGCCCCAGCATTTT.

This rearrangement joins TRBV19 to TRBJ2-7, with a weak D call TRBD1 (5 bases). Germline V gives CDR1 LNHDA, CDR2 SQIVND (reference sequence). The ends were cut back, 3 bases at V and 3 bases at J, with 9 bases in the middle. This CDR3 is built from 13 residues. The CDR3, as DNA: TGTGCCAGTAGTATCCGACAGAACTACGAGCAGTACTTC. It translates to CASSIRQNYEQYF.

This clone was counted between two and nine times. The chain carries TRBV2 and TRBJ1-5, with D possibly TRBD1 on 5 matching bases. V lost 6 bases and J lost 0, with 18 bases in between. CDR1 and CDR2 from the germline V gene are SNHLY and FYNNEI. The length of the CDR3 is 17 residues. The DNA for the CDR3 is TGTGCCAGCAGCGCGTTTCAGGCTGGGGCTAGCAATCAGCCCCAGCATTTT. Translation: CASSAFQAGASNQPQHF. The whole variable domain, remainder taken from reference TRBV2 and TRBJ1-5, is EPEVTQTPSHQVTQMGQEVILRCVPISNHLYFYWYRQILGQKVEFLVSFYNNEISEKSEIFDDQFSVERPDGSNFTLKIRSTKLEDSAMYFCASSAFQAGASNQPQHFGDGTRLSIL.

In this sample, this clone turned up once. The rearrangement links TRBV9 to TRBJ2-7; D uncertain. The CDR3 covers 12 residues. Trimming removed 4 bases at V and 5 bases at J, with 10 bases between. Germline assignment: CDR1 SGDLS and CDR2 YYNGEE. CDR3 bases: TGTGCCAGCAGCAGCGACGGTAACGAGCAGTACTTC. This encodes CASSSDGNEQYF.

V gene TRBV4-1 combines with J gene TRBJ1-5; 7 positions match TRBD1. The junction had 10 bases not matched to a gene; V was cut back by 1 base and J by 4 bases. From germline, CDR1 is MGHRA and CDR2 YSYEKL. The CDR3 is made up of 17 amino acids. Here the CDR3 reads CASSQAPFETGNQPQHF. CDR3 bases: TGCGCCAGCAGCCAAGCCCCTTTTGAGACAGGGAATCAGCCCCAGCATTTT.

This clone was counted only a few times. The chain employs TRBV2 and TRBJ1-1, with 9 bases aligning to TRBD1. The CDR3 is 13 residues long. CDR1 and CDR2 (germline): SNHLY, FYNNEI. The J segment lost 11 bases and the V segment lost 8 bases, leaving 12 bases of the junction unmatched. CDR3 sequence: CASDRTGDSSAFF. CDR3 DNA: TGTGCCAGCGACCGGACAGGGGACTCGAGCGCTTTCTTT.

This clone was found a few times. The CDR3 DNA reads TGTGCCAGCAGCAAATGCACAGGGTCCTTCTACGAGCAGTACTTC. It yields the protein CASSKCTGSFYEQYF. The chain has TRBV21-1 and TRBJ2-7; TRBD1 was called by the table and not checked on the DNA. TRBV21-1 is a pseudogene locus. The CDR3 extends over 15 amino acids.

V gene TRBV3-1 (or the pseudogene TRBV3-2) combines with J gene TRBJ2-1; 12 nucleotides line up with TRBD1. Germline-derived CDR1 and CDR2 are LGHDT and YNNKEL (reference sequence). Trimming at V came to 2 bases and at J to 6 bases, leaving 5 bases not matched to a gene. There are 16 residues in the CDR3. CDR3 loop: CASSQPGQGAFNEQFF. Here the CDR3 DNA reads TGTGCCAGCAGCCAACCGGGACAGGGGGCTTTCAATGAGCAGTTCTTC.

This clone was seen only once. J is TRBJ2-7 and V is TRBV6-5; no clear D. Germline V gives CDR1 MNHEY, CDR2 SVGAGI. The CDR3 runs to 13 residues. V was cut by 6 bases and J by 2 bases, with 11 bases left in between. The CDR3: CASSRIGTYEQYF. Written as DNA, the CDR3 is TGTGCCAGCAGCCGAATAGGGACCTACGAGCAGTACTTC.

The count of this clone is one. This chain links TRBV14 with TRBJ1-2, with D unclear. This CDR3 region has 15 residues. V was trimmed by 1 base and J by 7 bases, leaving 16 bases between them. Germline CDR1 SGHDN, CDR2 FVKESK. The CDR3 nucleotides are TGTGCCAGCAGCCAAGCTAACCCACCGTATGGTGGCTACACCTTC. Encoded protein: CASSQANPPYGGYTF.

The CDR3 sequence: CASSLSSGSSYNEQFF. The DNA for the CDR3 is TGTGCCAGCAGCTTATCCTCGGGGAGCTCCTACAATGAGCAGTTCTTC. This chain uses TRBV7-3 with TRBJ2-1, with D maybe TRBD2 (5 bases). Germline CDR1 SGHTA, CDR2 FQGTGA. The CDR3 loop spans 16 amino acids. The V end lost 2 bases, the J end lost 0 bases, and 11 bases lay between the germline ends.

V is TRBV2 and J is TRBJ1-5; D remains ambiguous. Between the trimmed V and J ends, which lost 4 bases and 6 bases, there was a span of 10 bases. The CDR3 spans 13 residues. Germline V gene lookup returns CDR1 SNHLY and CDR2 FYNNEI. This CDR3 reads CASSGYLGQPQHF. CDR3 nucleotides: TGTGCCAGCAGTGGTTACCTCGGTCAGCCCCAGCATTTT.

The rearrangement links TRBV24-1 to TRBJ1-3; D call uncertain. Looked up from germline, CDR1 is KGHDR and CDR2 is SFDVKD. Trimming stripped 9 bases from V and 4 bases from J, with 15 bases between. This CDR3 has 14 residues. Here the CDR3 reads CATDETIRGNTIYF. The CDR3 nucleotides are TGTGCCACCGACGAGACGATCCGAGGAAACACCATATATTTT.

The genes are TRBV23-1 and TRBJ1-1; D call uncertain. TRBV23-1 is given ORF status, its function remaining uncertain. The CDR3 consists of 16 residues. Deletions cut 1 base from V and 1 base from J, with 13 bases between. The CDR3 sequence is CASSQFTRTGNTEAFF. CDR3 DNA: TGCGCCAGCAGTCAATTCACCCGGACGGGGAACACTGAAGCTTTCTTT.

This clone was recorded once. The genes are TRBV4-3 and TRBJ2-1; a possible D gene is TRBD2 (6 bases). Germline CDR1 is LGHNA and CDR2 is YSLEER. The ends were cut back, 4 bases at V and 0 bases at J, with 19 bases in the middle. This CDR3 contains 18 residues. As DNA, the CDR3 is TGCGCCAGCAGCCTCGAAGACGGGACTTCGTCCTCCTACAATGAGCAGTTCTTC. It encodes CASSLEDGTSSSYNEQFF.

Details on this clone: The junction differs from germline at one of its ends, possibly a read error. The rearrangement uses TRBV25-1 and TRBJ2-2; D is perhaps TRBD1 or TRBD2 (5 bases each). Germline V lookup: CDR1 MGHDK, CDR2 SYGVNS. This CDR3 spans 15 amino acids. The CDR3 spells CASSKYQGSAGELFF. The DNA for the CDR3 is TGTGCCAGCAGTAAATATCAGGGTAGCGCCGGGGAGCTGTTTTTT.